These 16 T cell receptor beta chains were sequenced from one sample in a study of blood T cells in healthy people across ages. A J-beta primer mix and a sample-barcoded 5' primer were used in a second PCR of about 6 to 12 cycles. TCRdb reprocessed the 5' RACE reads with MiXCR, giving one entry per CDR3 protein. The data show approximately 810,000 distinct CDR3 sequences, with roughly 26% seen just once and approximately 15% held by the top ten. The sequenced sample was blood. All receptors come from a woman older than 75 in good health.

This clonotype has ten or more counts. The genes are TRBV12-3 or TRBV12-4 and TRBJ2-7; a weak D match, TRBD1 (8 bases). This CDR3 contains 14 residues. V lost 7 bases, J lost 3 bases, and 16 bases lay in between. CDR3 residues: CASTSGTGFYEQYF. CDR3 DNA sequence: TGTGCCAGCACCAGCGGGACAGGTTTCTACGAGCAGTACTTC.

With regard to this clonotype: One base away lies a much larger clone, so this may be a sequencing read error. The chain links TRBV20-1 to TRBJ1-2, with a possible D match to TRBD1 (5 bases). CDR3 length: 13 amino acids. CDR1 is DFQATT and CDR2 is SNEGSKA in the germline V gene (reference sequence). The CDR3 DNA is TGCGGTGCTAGGACAACAGCTAACTATGGCTACACCTTC. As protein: CGARTTANYGYTF.

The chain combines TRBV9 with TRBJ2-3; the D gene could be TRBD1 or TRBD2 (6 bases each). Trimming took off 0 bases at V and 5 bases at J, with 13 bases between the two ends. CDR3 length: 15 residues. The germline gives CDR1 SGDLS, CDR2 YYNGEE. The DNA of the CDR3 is TGTGCCAGCAGCGTAGTTCCGGGGGCCGGAGATACGCAGTATTTT. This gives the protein CASSVVPGAGDTQYF. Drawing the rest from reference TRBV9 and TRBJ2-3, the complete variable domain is DSGVTQTPKHLITATGQRVTLRCSPRSGDLSVYWYQQSLDQGLQFLIQYYNGEERAKGNILERFSAQQFPDLHSELNLSSLELGDSALYFCASSVVPGAGDTQYFGPGTRLTVL.

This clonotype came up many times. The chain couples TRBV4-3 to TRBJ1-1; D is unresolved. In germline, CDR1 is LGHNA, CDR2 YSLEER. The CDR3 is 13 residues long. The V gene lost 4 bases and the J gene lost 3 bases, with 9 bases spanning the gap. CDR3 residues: CASSRELYTEAFF. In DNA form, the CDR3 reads TGCGCCAGCAGCCGAGAACTTTACACTGAAGCTTTCTTT.

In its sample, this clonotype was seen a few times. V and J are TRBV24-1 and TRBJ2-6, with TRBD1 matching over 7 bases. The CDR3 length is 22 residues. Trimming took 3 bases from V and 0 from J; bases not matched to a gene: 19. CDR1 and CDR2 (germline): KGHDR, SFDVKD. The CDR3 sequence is CATSDPSPITGAGTSGANVLTF. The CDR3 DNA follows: TGTGCCACCAGTGATCCTTCTCCGATTACAGGGGCCGGTACCTCTGGGGCCAACGTCCTGACTTTC.

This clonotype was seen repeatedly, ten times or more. In nucleotides, the CDR3 is TGTGCCAGCAGTTCAGGGGCCAGGTATGGCTACACCTTC. It yields the protein CASSSGARYGYTF. The chain combines TRBV6-5 with TRBJ1-2; D might be TRBD1 (6 bases). CDR3 length equals 13 residues. The V gene lost 4 bases and the J gene lost 5 bases, with 11 bases spanning the gap. Germline-derived CDR1 and CDR2 are MNHEY and SVGAGI.

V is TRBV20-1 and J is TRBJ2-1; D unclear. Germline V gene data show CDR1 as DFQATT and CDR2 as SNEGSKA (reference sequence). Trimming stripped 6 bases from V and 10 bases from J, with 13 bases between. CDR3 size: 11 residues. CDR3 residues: CSAEPYGEQFF. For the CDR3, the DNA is TGCAGTGCCGAACCCTACGGGGAGCAGTTCTTC.

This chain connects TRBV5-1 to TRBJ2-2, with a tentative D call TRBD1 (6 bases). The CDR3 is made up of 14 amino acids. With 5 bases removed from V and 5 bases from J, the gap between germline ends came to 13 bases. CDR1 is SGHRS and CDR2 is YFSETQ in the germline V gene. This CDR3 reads CASREDSTTGELFF. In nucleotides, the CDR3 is TGCGCCAGCAGAGAGGACAGCACGACCGGGGAGCTGTTTTTT.

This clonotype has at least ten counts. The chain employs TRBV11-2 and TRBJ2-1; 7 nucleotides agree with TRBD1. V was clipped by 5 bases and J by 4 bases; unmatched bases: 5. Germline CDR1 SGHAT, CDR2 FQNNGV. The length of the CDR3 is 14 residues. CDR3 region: CASSHGDSYNEQFF. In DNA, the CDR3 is TGTGCCAGCAGCCACGGGGACAGTTACAATGAGCAGTTCTTC. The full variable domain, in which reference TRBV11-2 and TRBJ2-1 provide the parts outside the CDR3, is EAGVAQSPRYKIIEKRQSVAFWCNPISGHATLYWYQQILGQGPKLLIQFQNNGVVDDSQLPKDRFSAERLKGVDSTLKIQPAKLEDSAVYLCASSHGDSYNEQFFGPGTRLTVL.

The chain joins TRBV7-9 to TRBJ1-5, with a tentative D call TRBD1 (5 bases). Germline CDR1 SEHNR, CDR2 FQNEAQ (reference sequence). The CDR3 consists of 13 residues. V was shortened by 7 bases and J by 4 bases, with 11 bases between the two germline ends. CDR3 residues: CASNRGENQPQHF. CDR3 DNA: TGTGCCAGCAACCGAGGGGAAAATCAGCCCCAGCATTTT.

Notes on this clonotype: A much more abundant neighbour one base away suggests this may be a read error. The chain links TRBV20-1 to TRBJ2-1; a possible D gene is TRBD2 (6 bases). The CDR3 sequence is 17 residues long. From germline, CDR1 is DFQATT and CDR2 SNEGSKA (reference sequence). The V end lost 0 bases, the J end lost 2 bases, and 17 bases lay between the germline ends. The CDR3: CSARDPLARITYNEQFF. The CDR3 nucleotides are TGCAGTGCTAGAGATCCCCTAGCGAGGATTACCTACAATGAGCAGTTCTTC.

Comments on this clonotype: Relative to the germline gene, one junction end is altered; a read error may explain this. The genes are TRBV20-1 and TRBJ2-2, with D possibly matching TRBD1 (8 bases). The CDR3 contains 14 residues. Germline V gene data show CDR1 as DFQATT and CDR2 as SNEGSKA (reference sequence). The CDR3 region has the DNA TGCAGTGCTAAACAGGGGGGGAACGCCGGGGAGCTGTTTTTT. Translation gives CSAKQGGNAGELFF.

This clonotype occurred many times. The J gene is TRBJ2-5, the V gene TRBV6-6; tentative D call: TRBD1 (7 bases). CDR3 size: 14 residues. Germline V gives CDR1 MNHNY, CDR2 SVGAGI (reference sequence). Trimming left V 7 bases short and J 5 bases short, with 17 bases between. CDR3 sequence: CASTTQGGRETQYF. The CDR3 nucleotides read TGTGCCAGCACTACGCAGGGGGGCCGGGAGACCCAGTACTTC.

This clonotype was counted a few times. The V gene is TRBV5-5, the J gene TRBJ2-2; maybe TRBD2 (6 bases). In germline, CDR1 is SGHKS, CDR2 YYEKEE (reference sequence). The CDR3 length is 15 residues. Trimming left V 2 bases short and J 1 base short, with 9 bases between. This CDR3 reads CASSFGTENTGELFF. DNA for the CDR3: TGTGCCAGCAGCTTCGGGACTGAGAACACCGGGGAGCTGTTTTTT. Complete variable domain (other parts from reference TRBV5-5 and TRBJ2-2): DAGVTQSPTHLIKTRGQQVTLRCSPISGHKSVSWYQQVLGQGPQFIFQYYEKEERGRGNFPDRFSARQFPNYSSELNVNALLLGDSALYLCASSFGTENTGELFFGEGSRLTVL.

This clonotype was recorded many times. This chain's CDR3 is CASSPGTGNGYTF. CDR3 nucleotide sequence: TGTGCCAGCAGCCCGGGGACAGGGAATGGCTACACCTTC. The chain uses TRBV7-9 and TRBJ1-2, with 9 bases aligning to TRBD1. The CDR3 consists of 13 residues. Trimming at V came to 5 bases and at J to 6 bases, leaving 4 bases not matched to a gene. CDR1 SEHNR and CDR2 FQNEAQ come from the germline V gene (reference sequence).

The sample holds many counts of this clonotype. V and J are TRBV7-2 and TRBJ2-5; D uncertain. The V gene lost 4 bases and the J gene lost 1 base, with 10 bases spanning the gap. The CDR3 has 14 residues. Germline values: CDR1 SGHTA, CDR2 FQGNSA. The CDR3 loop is CASSSQRFQETQYF. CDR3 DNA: TGTGCCAGCAGCTCCCAAAGGTTCCAAGAGACCCAGTACTTC. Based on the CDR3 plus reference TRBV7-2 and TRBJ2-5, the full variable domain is GAGVSQSPSNKVTEKGKDVELRCDPISGHTALYWYRQSLGQGLEFLIYFQGNSAPDKSGLPSDRFSAERTGGSVSTLTIQRTQQEDSAVYLCASSSQRFQETQYFGPGTRLLVL.